Listed here are 9 T cell receptor beta chains from one sample, sequenced in a study of cytomegalovirus exposure and HLA in healthy donors. In the PCR, 60 Vbeta and 13 Jbeta primers were used. The assay was immunoSEQ multiplex PCR, and TCRdb's table has in-frame clones only and misses some. Among approximately 76,000 clones, around 70% were seen once, and the ten largest hold about 15%. The specimen sequenced was PBMCs. Receptor source: a woman aged 40-49 years in good health and CMV-seropositive.

The V and J genes are TRBV11-2 and TRBJ2-7, with TRBD1 identical over 7 bases. CDR1 and CDR2 (germline): SGHAT, FQNNGV. After removal of 4 bases from V and 5 bases from J, the junction contained 11 bases not matched to a gene. The length of the CDR3 is 15 residues. The CDR3 loop is CASSWGTEGWDEQYF. The CDR3 nucleotides read TGTGCCAGCAGCTGGGGGACAGAGGGCTGGGACGAGCAGTACTTC.

This chain links TRBV29-1 with TRBJ2-7; a possible D gene is TRBD2 (6 bases). With 6 bases removed from V and 2 bases from J, the gap between germline ends came to 20 bases. Per the germline V gene, CDR1 is SQVTM and CDR2 is ANQGSEA. The CDR3 is 15 amino acids. In DNA form, the CDR3 reads TGCAGCGTGGGGAGCGGAGGGGTTAGGGCCTACGAGCAGTACTTC. It encodes CSVGSGGVRAYEQYF.

This sequence joins TRBV10-3 and TRBJ2-5; 9 bases align to TRBD2. This CDR3 comprises 14 residues. Germline values: CDR1 ENHRY, CDR2 SYGVKD. Trimming cost V 8 bases and J 3 bases; bases outside gene matches: 7. This CDR3 reads CAISRTSAKETQYF. DNA of the CDR3: TGTGCCATCTCCAGGACTAGCGCAAAAGAGACCCAGTACTTC.

This clone has a handful of counts. The V and J genes are TRBV7-2 and TRBJ1-3; TRBD1 matches 8 bases. The CDR3 loop spans 15 amino acids. Germline trimming cut 3 bases from V and 4 bases from J; bases unmatched to any gene: 5. The germline CDR1 and CDR2 sequences are SGHTA and FQGNSA. CDR3 DNA sequence: TGTGCCAGCAGCTTCGCTGGACAGGGAGGAAACACCATATATTTT. Protein sequence: CASSFAGQGGNTIYF.

Only one count was recorded for this clone. The chain is built from TRBV7-2 and TRBJ2-7, with D perhaps matching TRBD1 (6 bases). Germline V gene lookup returns CDR1 SGHTA and CDR2 FQGNSA. CDR3 size: 15 residues. Trimming removed 1 base from V and 0 bases from J, with 10 bases in between. The CDR3 coding sequence is TGTGCCAGCAGCTTAGGAGGACAGAGCTCCTACGAGCAGTACTTC. Encoded protein: CASSLGGQSSYEQYF.

The chain joins TRBV7-9 to TRBJ2-1; 8 nucleotides match TRBD2. CDR3 length: 13 residues. Trimming at V came to 8 bases and at J to 10 bases, leaving 10 bases not matched to a gene. Per the germline V gene, CDR1 is SEHNR and CDR2 is FQNEAQ (reference sequence). The CDR3: CASGISGVWEQFF. The CDR3 DNA reads TGTGCCAGCGGTATTAGCGGGGTTTGGGAGCAGTTCTTC.

The chain links TRBV5-4 to TRBJ1-1; TRBD1 might be the D (5 bases). Germline V lookup: CDR1 SGHNT, CDR2 YYREEE (reference sequence). The CDR3 contains 15 residues. V was cut by 2 bases and J by 4 bases, with 15 bases left in between. The CDR3 DNA is TGTGCCAGCAGCTTTTCGCAGGGTATTATCACTGAAGCTTTCTTT. Translation: CASSFSQGIITEAFF.

This chain joins TRBV18 and TRBJ1-5; D is unclear. Germline loops: CDR1 KGHSH, CDR2 LQKENI. Trimming took off 3 bases at V and 4 bases at J, with 10 bases between the two ends. This CDR3 comprises 14 residues. The CDR3: CASSPGGVNQPQHF. In DNA form, the CDR3 reads TGTGCCAGCTCACCGGGCGGGGTGAATCAGCCCCAGCATTTT.

The chain has TRBV29-1 and TRBJ2-3; a possible D gene is TRBD2 (5 bases). The ends were cut back, 0 bases at V and 4 bases at J, with 17 bases in the middle. The CDR3 totals 16 residues. From germline, CDR1 is SQVTM and CDR2 ANQGSEA. CDR3 sequence (DNA): TGCAGCGTTGAAGAAAATAGAGGGAGCAATTCAGATACGCAGTATTTT. Amino acid sequence: CSVEENRGSNSDTQYF.